A single sample is the source of the 30 T cell receptor beta chains below, sequenced in a study of cytomegalovirus exposure and HLA in healthy donors. Sequencing was performed with immunoSEQ multiplex PCR; in TCRdb, only in-frame clones are kept and a portion is missing. The sample shows more than 85,000 clones, roughly 90% of them seen only once. Specimen: PBMCs. All receptors derive from a woman in her 30s in good health and CMV-seropositive.

This clone was picked up one time. This chain joins TRBV10-1 and TRBJ2-2; weak D call: TRBD1 (6 bases). Trimming pared 5 bases from V and 4 bases from J, leaving 11 bases between. The CDR3 extends over 14 amino acids. Germline V gives CDR1 WNHNN, CDR2 SYGVQD (reference sequence). Written as DNA, the CDR3 is TGCGCCAGCAGTTCTGGGGGCATCACCGGGGAGCTGTTTTTT. It codes for CASSSGGITGELFF.

The chain links TRBV27 to TRBJ1-1; 7 nucleotides align to TRBD1. Trimming cost V 0 bases and J 8 bases; bases outside gene matches: 6. The germline V gene encodes CDR1 MNHEY and CDR2 SMNVEV (reference sequence). CDR3 length equals 14 residues. Here the CDR3 DNA reads TGTGCCAGCAGTTTATCTTCCAGGGGGGCCGAAGCTTTCTTT. Protein sequence: CASSLSSRGAEAFF.

The chain recombines TRBV28 with TRBJ2-2; perhaps TRBD1 as D (7 bases). This CDR3 is built from 14 residues. Germline-derived CDR1 and CDR2 are MDHEN and SYDVKM. Trimming took 5 bases from V and 4 from J, leaving 11 bases between them. DNA for the CDR3: TGTGCCAGCAGTCCAGGGGGGCCCACCGGGGAGCTGTTTTTT. This encodes CASSPGGPTGELFF.

The chain employs TRBV18 and TRBJ2-7; 7 bases are a match to TRBD1. There are 15 residues in the CDR3. J was trimmed by 3 bases and V by 3 bases; bases with no gene match: 8. The germline gives CDR1 KGHSH, CDR2 LQKENI. CDR3 DNA: TGTGCCAGCTCACCCACGGGACAGAGCTACTACGAGCAGTACTTC. Translated, it gives CASSPTGQSYYEQYF.

The genes are TRBV6-5 and TRBJ2-5, with D possibly TRBD2 on 7 matching bases. Germline V gives CDR1 MNHEY, CDR2 SVGAGI. CDR3 size: 13 residues. V lost 2 bases to trimming and J lost 6 bases, with 10 bases between them. The CDR3 is CASSYGGAKTQYF. CDR3 nucleotide sequence: TGTGCCAGCAGTTACGGGGGGGCAAAGACCCAGTACTTC.

On this clone: This CDR3 is also generated by other DNA sequences in the sample. The chain carries TRBV4-2 and TRBJ2-3; 11 nucleotides agree with TRBD2. This CDR3 contains 16 residues. Germline V gene sequence: CDR1 LGHNA, CDR2 YNFKEQ. Trimming removed 0 bases from V and 4 bases from J; junction bases left unmatched: 3. CDR3 nucleotide sequence: TGTGCCAGCAGCCAAGAGTTAGCGGGGGGGGCAGATACGCAGTATTTT. This translates into CASSQELAGGADTQYF.

The rearrangement joins TRBV6-6 to TRBJ2-1; TRBD2 matches at 8 bases. There are 15 residues in the CDR3. V lost 3 bases and J lost 8; bases outside the gene matches: 9. Germline values: CDR1 MNHNY, CDR2 SVGAGI (reference sequence). The CDR3 spells CASSYPAGGEDEQFF. DNA of the CDR3: TGTGCCAGCAGTTATCCGGCGGGAGGTGAGGATGAGCAGTTCTTC.

V usage is TRBV6-4 and J usage is TRBJ2-2, with TRBD2 matching 10 bases. Germline values: CDR1 MRHNA, CDR2 SNTAGT. This CDR3 region has 16 residues. Losses at the gene ends were 7 bases for V and 2 bases for J; bases not matched to a gene: 7. This CDR3 reads CASNSWTSGNTGELFF. The CDR3 nucleotides read TGTGCCAGCAACTCCTGGACTAGCGGTAACACCGGGGAGCTGTTTTTT.

J is TRBJ1-5 and V is TRBV20-1, with D hard to call. Germline CDR1 is DFQATT and CDR2 is SNEGSKA (reference sequence). Deletions cut 7 bases from V and 11 bases from J, with 15 bases between. The CDR3 loop spans 11 amino acids. DNA for the CDR3: TGCAGTGTCTACTCCCAGCGGGCCCAGCATTTT. Amino acids: CSVYSQRAQHF.

This chain links TRBV19 with TRBJ1-1; 8 bases match TRBD1. CDR1 and CDR2 (germline): LNHDA, SQIVND (reference sequence). This CDR3 contains 15 residues. V was clipped by 5 bases and J by 7 bases; unmatched bases: 12. The chain's CDR3 is CASSLLRGRALEAFF. The CDR3 DNA is TGTGCCAGTAGTTTACTCAGGGGGCGCGCCCTTGAAGCTTTCTTT.

The chain joins TRBV11-2 to TRBJ1-2; D perhaps matches TRBD1 (5 bases). CDR1 and CDR2 (germline): SGHAT, FQNNGV. The CDR3 is 15 residues long. Trimming stripped 1 base from V and 4 bases from J, with 13 bases between. The DNA for the CDR3 is TGTGCCAGCAGCTTAGCCTCGGGGGGGGTCTATGGCTACACCTTC. Protein product: CASSLASGGVYGYTF. The complete variable domain, with remaining parts taken from reference TRBV11-2 and TRBJ1-2, reads EAGVAQSPRYKIIEKRQSVAFWCNPISGHATLYWYQQILGQGPKLLIQFQNNGVVDDSQLPKDRFSAERLKGVDSTLKIQPAKLEDSAVYLCASSLASGGVYGYTFGSGTRLTVV.

The chain joins TRBV10-3 to TRBJ2-1; 7 nucleotides match TRBD2. Germline loops: CDR1 ENHRY, CDR2 SYGVKD. V was pared by 0 bases and J by 6 bases, with 8 bases of the junction left unmatched. This CDR3 is 16 amino acids long. The CDR3 nucleotides are TGTGCCATCAGTGAGTCGGGGAGGGGTAAGCTCAATGAGCAGTTCTTC. Encoded protein: CAISESGRGKLNEQFF.

The chain links TRBV7-6 to TRBJ2-5; 7 bases are shared with TRBD1. The germline V gene has CDR1 SGHVS and CDR2 FNYEAQ. The junction had 12 bases not matched to a gene; V was cut back by 4 bases and J by 1 base. There are 17 residues in the CDR3. The CDR3 here is CASSSIQIRTGQETQYF. In DNA, the CDR3 is TGTGCCAGCAGCTCCATCCAGATTCGGACAGGCCAAGAGACCCAGTACTTC.

The chain links TRBV7-8 to TRBJ1-3; no clear D. Looked up from germline, CDR1 is SGHVS and CDR2 is FQNEAQ. This CDR3 has 15 amino acids. Trimming stripped 5 bases from V and 0 bases from J, with 11 bases between. The CDR3, as DNA: TGTGCCAGCAGCCCCATGGGAGCCTCTGGAAACACCATATATTTT. Protein: CASSPMGASGNTIYF.

The sample holds one count of this clone. The chain employs TRBV27 and TRBJ2-7; the match to TRBD1 covers 8 bases. Germline values: CDR1 MNHEY, CDR2 SMNVEV (reference sequence). V lost 7 bases and J lost 9; bases outside the gene matches: 17. This CDR3 is built from 15 residues. CDR3 sequence (DNA): TGTGCCAGCACCATTACCGCAGGGGGCCCCGGGTCGCAGTACTTC. Protein sequence: CASTITAGGPGSQYF.

The chain has TRBV7-8 and TRBJ2-7, with D possibly matching TRBD1 (5 bases). Trimming left V 1 base short and J 5 bases short, with 9 bases between. Germline values: CDR1 SGHVS, CDR2 FQNEAQ. The CDR3 spans 13 residues. CDR3 bases: TGTGCCAGCAGCTTAGGTTTAGGGGACGAGCAGTACTTC. It translates to CASSLGLGDEQYF.

The chain uses TRBV7-2 and TRBJ1-3; weak D call: TRBD1 (5 bases). V lost 3 bases to trimming and J lost 4 bases, with 13 bases between them. CDR1 is SGHTA and CDR2 is FQGNSA in the germline V gene. The CDR3 spans 15 residues. In nucleotides, the CDR3 is TGTGCCAGCAGCTTCATGGGGGGATACGGAAACACCATATATTTT. Its protein is CASSFMGGYGNTIYF.

The genes are TRBV30 and TRBJ2-5, with 7 positions matching TRBD1. Germline V gives CDR1 GTSNPN, CDR2 SVGIG (reference sequence). The CDR3 sequence is 14 residues long. V dropped 6 bases and J dropped 2; count of bases not matched to a gene: 9. As DNA, the CDR3 is TGTGCCTGCGCGTCCGGGACAGTACAAGAGACCCAGTACTTC. It is translated as CACASGTVQETQYF. The full variable domain, its missing parts supplied by reference TRBV30 and TRBJ2-5, is SQTIHQWPATLVQPVGSPLSLECTVEGTSNPNLYWYRQAAGRGLQLLFYSVGIGQISSEVPQNLSASRPQDRQFILSSKKLLLSDSGFYLCACASGTVQETQYFGPGTRLLVL.

This clone was seen just once. The chain combines TRBV7-6 with TRBJ2-7; D remains unclear. The CDR3 spans 12 residues. Germline-derived CDR1 and CDR2 are SGHVS and FNYEAQ. V was shortened by 2 bases and J by 5 bases, with 7 bases between the two germline ends. The CDR3, as DNA: TGTGCCAGCAGCTTAAACAGCAACGAGCAGTACTTC. Protein: CASSLNSNEQYF.

The chain combines TRBV7-6 with TRBJ1-1, with D possibly matching TRBD1 (6 bases). Germline CDR1 reads SGHVS; CDR2 reads FNYEAQ. The CDR3 sequence is 12 residues long. V was pared by 4 bases and J by 11 bases, with 14 bases between. CDR3 coding DNA: TGTGCCAGCAGCTCCACAGGGCTCCGGGCTTTCTTT. It codes for CASSSTGLRAFF.

The rearrangement joins TRBV9 to TRBJ2-2; 8 bases align to TRBD1. J was trimmed by 5 bases and V by 4 bases; bases with no gene match: 7. Germline CDR1 and CDR2: SGDLS and YYNGEE. The CDR3 has 15 amino acids. The CDR3 loop reads CASSRGTGRTGELFF. CDR3 DNA: TGTGCCAGCAGCCGAGGGACAGGAAGGACCGGGGAGCTGTTTTTT.

V is TRBV15 and J is TRBJ2-3, with 7 bases matching TRBD1. This CDR3 has 15 residues. Germline V gene data show CDR1 as LNHNV and CDR2 as YYDKDF (reference sequence). The junction had 2 bases not matched to a gene; V was cut back by 2 bases and J by 0 bases. The CDR3 bases are TGTGCCACCAGCAGAACGACAGGGAGCACAGATACGCAGTATTTT. Translated: CATSRTTGSTDTQYF.

The rearrangement joins TRBV5-6 to TRBJ2-4; a weak D match, TRBD1 (6 bases). The germline CDR1 and CDR2 sequences are SGHDT and YYEEEE. CDR3 length: 15 amino acids. Deletions cut 1 base from V and 4 bases from J, with 12 bases between. In DNA form, the CDR3 reads TGTGCCAGCAGCTTGCTTAGGGGGAGTAAAAACATTCAGTACTTC. It specifies CASSLLRGSKNIQYF.

This chain links TRBV5-3 with TRBJ2-1; D uncertain. TRBV5-3 is noted as an ORF with a role that remains uncertain. V lost 4 bases and J 4 bases, leaving 9 bases between the germline ends. The CDR3 contains 13 residues. The CDR3 sequence is CARSVDTYNEQFF. For the CDR3, the DNA is TGTGCCAGAAGCGTCGACACTTACAATGAGCAGTTCTTC.

The gene calls are TRBV13 and TRBJ2-3; 8 positions match TRBD2. CDR3 size: 14 residues. V lost 1 base to trimming and J lost 6 bases; unmatched junction nucleotides: 3. Germline V gene sequence: CDR1 PRHDT, CDR2 FYEKMQ (reference sequence). DNA of the CDR3: TGTGCCAGCAGCTTAGCGGGGGGGATTGATACGCAGTATTTT. Its protein product is CASSLAGGIDTQYF.

The V gene is TRBV5-1, the J gene TRBJ2-1; TRBD1 matches 7 bases. Unmatched junction bases numbered 6, after V lost 0 bases and J lost 6 bases. This CDR3 comprises 15 residues. Per germline, CDR1 SGHRS and CDR2 YFSETQ. In DNA form, the CDR3 reads TGCGCCAGCAGCTTGGCCGAGACAGGGCGCAATGAGCAGTTCTTC. The encoded protein is CASSLAETGRNEQFF.

The V call is TRBV7-3, the J call TRBJ2-5, with 11 bases lining up with TRBD2. The germline V gene has CDR1 SGHTA and CDR2 FQGTGA. This CDR3 contains 17 residues. The V segment lost 5 bases and the J segment 4 bases; nucleotides outside the gene matches: 12. The CDR3 sequence: CASSVRLAGPSVETQYF. The CDR3 region has the DNA TGTGCCAGCAGCGTGCGACTAGCGGGGCCCTCTGTAGAGACCCAGTACTTC.

The chain joins TRBV29-1 to TRBJ1-1; D call uncertain. The CDR3 runs 13 residues. Per the germline V gene, CDR1 is SQVTM and CDR2 is ANQGSEA. The V end was cut by 0 bases, the J end by 8 bases, with 13 bases between. The CDR3 nucleotides read TGCAGCGTTGAAGATCGGAGTTCTGAAGAAGCTTTCTTT. Translation gives CSVEDRSSEEAFF.

The chain couples TRBV11-2 to TRBJ2-7, with TRBD1 as a possible D gene (6 bases). Trimming pared 5 bases from V and 3 bases from J, leaving 14 bases between. The CDR3 spans 14 residues. Germline V gene data show CDR1 as SGHAT and CDR2 as FQNNGV. In DNA form, the CDR3 reads TGTGCCAGCAGCCTACAGGGCTGGGGCTACGAGCAGTACTTC. Amino acid sequence: CASSLQGWGYEQYF.

The table lists this clone with a few counts. The chain is built from TRBV28 and TRBJ2-7, with 10 bases that match TRBD1. The V segment lost 6 bases and the J segment 5 bases; nucleotides outside the gene matches: 22. Germline V gives CDR1 MDHEN, CDR2 SYDVKM. CDR3 length: 19 amino acids. CDR3 amino acids: CASSHGDRGRVGRTNEQYF. The DNA for the CDR3 is TGTGCCAGCAGCCATGGGGACAGGGGTAGGGTCGGCCGGACAAACGAGCAGTACTTC.